Listed below are T cell receptor beta chains from one sample, sequenced in a study of siplizumab effects on memory and regulatory T cells. TCRdb's copy holds only in-frame clones and misses some; the assay was immunoSEQ multiplex PCR. In the table there are about 120,000 clones, around 94% of which are singletons. The sequenced sample was non-Treg CD4+ T cells sorted from blood. These receptors all stem from a human donor in good health. Each CDR3 is given with its conserved first and last residue. A D gene is named only where the DNA matches it firmly. Size tells how often a clone was seen (once, few, many) or the class of an expanded clone, and some rows leave it out.

D gene	V gene	clone size	J gene	CDR3 DNA	CDR3 protein
.	TRBV10-3	once	TRBJ2-7	TGTGCCATCAGTGAGTCTAATGGAGACCCCTACGAGCAGTACTTC	CAISESNGDPYEQYF
.	TRBV5-5	.	TRBJ1-5	TGTGCCAGCAGCTCGTCGGGGACGGGCCATCAGCCCCAGCATTTT	CASSSSGTGHQPQHF
.	TRBV2	.	TRBJ2-1	TGTGCCAGCAGTGAAGAGACTAGGGGTAAAAATGAGCAGTTCTTC	CASSEETRGKNEQFF
.	TRBV6-5	.	TRBJ2-3	TGTGCCAGCAGCAACAGGCGCACAGATACGCAGTATTTT	CASSNRRTDTQYF
.	TRBV12-5	.	TRBJ1-1	TGTGCTAGTGGTTTGGAAGTGGGGACTGAAGCTTTCTTT	CASGLEVGTEAFF
.	TRBV7-9	.	TRBJ2-5	TGTGCCAGCAGCTTAGACCACCTCCAAGAGACCCAGTACTTC	CASSLDHLQETQYF
.	TRBV2	.	TRBJ2-2	TGTGCCAGCAGTCTGGTTAGGCCCGGGGAGCTGTTTTTT	CASSLVRPGELFF
.	TRBV9	.	TRBJ2-2	TGTGCCAGCAGCGTAAGGTCGAGACAAGACCTCACCGGGGAGCTGTTTTTT	CASSVRSRQDLTGELFF
TRBD2	TRBV6-5	.	TRBJ2-4	TGTGCCAGCAGTCGGACTAGCGTTGAAAACATTCAGTACTTC	CASSRTSVENIQYF
.	TRBV5-1	.	TRBJ2-5	TGCGCCAGCAGCCCTTCTGTTGGAGAGACCCAGTACTTC	CASSPSVGETQYF
TRBD1	TRBV9	.	TRBJ2-3	TGTGCCAGCAGCGTAGCTGAGGGGGCGCAGACAGATACGCAGTATTTT	CASSVAEGAQTDTQYF
.	TRBV29-1	.	TRBJ2-6	TGCAGCGTTGATACGGTAGGCGGGGCCAACGTCCTGACTTTC	CSVDTVGGANVLTF
.	TRBV6-1	.	TRBJ1-2	TGTGCCAGCAGTGTAATTTGGGGCTACACCTTC	CASSVIWGYTF
.	TRBV6-5	.	TRBJ2-7	TGTGCCAGCAGCTCCCAACCGGCCCCCTCCTACGAGCAGTACTTC	CASSSQPAPSYEQYF
.	TRBV4-1	.	TRBJ2-1	TGCGCCAGCAGCCTAGTTAGCGGTAACAATGAGCAGTTCTTC	CASSLVSGNNEQFF
.	TRBV10-3	.	TRBJ2-2	TGTGCCATTCTGCGAGCAGGAGTGATCACCGGGGAGCTGTTTTTT	CAILRAGVITGELFF
.	TRBV14	.	TRBJ1-1	TGTGCCAGCAGCCAAGAGATCAGGGGCCCTGAAGCTTTCTTT	CASSQEIRGPEAFF
TRBD1	TRBV7-9	.	TRBJ1-6	TGTGCCAGCACCCTAGGGGGACAGGGTTATAATTCACCCCTCCACTTT	CASTLGGQGYNSPLHF
.	TRBV4-1	.	TRBJ1-2	TGCGCCAGCAGCACCCGGACCTTAAAGGGCTACACCTTC	CASSTRTLKGYTF
TRBD2	TRBV19	.	TRBJ2-1	TGTGCCAGTAGTGGGAGTTACAGCGGGAGTTACAATGAGCAGTTCTTC	CASSGSYSGSYNEQFF
.	TRBV19	.	TRBJ1-3	TGTGCCAGTAACGACCCGGCGGGCTCTGGAAACACCATATATTTT	CASNDPAGSGNTIYF
TRBD1	TRBV28	.	TRBJ1-4	TGTGCCAGTCGGGAGGGGGCGATAGGTACTAATGAAAAACTGTTTTTT	CASREGAIGTNEKLFF
TRBD2	TRBV7-8	.	TRBJ2-2	TGTGCCAGCAGCCCTAGCGGGAGGCCGAACACCGGGGAGCTGTTTTTT	CASSPSGRPNTGELFF
TRBD1	TRBV25-1	.	TRBJ2-5	TGTGCCAGCAGTAGCCAGGGGGCCAGGGAGACCCAGTACTTC	CASSSQGARETQYF
.	TRBV28	.	TRBJ2-6	TGTGCCTCCGGAGGGGCCCCCAACTCTGGGGCCAACGTCCTGACTTTC	CASGGAPNSGANVLTF
.	TRBV5-8	.	TRBJ2-5	TGTGCCAGCAGCATGGGGGGGACCCAGTACTTC	CASSMGGTQYF
TRBD1	TRBV5-1	.	TRBJ2-7	TGCGCCAGCAGCTCCGGGACAGGGATCTACGAGCAGTACTTC	CASSSGTGIYEQYF
.	TRBV19	.	TRBJ2-7	TGTGCCAGTAGTATTTACTACAGGGGAGGCGAGCAGTACTTC	CASSIYYRGGEQYF
.	TRBV28	.	TRBJ1-5	TGTGCCAGCATTCCGAGGGGTATTAGCAATCAGCCCCAGCATTTT	CASIPRGISNQPQHF
.	TRBV18	.	TRBJ1-4	TGTGCCAGCTCTGAAGCGGCAGGGGAAAAACTGTTTTTT	CASSEAAGEKLFF
.	TRBV6-6	.	TRBJ2-7	TGTGCCAGCACCCCACGGAGCCTGACCTACGAGCAGTACTTC	CASTPRSLTYEQYF
TRBD1	TRBV10-1	few	TRBJ1-1	TGCGCCAGCAGCAGGGGGACGGGAACTGAAGCTTTCTTT	CASSRGTGTEAFF
.	TRBV10-3	.	TRBJ2-3	TGTGCCATCAGTGAGTCGTTAGGGGGCACAGATACGCAGTATTTT	CAISESLGGTDTQYF
.	TRBV6-5	.	TRBJ2-1	TGTGCCAGCAGTTTATACTTGAGCTCCTACAATGAGCAGTTCTTC	CASSLYLSSYNEQFF
.	TRBV5-6	once	TRBJ2-5	TGTGCCAGCAGCCGTGGCTCAGAGACCCAGTACTTC	CASSRGSETQYF
.	TRBV28	.	TRBJ2-7	TGTGCCAGCAGGTTCGGGCCCTACGAGCAGTACTTC	CASRFGPYEQYF
.	TRBV5-8	.	TRBJ2-1	TGTGCCAGCAGCAGGGGCCAGTCCTACAATGAGCAGTTCTTC	CASSRGQSYNEQFF
.	TRBV5-6	.	TRBJ1-5	TGTGCCAGCAGCTTGTGGGGGGAGTCCCTCAATCAGCCCCAGCATTTT	CASSLWGESLNQPQHF
TRBD2	TRBV9	.	TRBJ2-7	TGTGCCAGCAGCCTCGGGACTAGCGGGTACGAGCAGTACTTC	CASSLGTSGYEQYF
.	TRBV7-9	.	TRBJ1-5	TGTGCCAGCAGCTTAGGGAAATGGAATCAGCCCCAGCATTTT	CASSLGKWNQPQHF
.	TRBV7-2	.	TRBJ1-2	TGTGCCAGCAGCCCCCAGACCACAGGGAGTTATGGCTACACCTTC	CASSPQTTGSYGYTF
.	TRBV9	.	TRBJ1-2	TGTGCCAGCAGCCAACAGGGAGCGGGCGGCTACACCTTC	CASSQQGAGGYTF
.	TRBV7-9	.	TRBJ2-7	TGTGCCAGCAGCTCCCGGGGGCCGTACGAGCAGTACTTC	CASSSRGPYEQYF
TRBD1	TRBV9	.	TRBJ2-7	TGTGCCAGCAGCTCCCGGACAGGAACGGGATACGAGCAGTACTTC	CASSSRTGTGYEQYF
.	TRBV5-1	.	TRBJ1-1	TGCGCCAGCAGCTCCCGTCCGACGGCCGCCACTGAAGCTTTCTTT	CASSSRPTAATEAFF
TRBD1	TRBV11-2	.	TRBJ2-2	TGTGCCAGCAGCTTGACAGGGGGAAAAAACACCGGGGAGCTGTTTTTT	CASSLTGGKNTGELFF
.	TRBV2	.	TRBJ1-2	TGTGCCAGCAGCCCGGACAGCTATGGCTACACCTTC	CASSPDSYGYTF